This T cell receptor beta chain was captured by sequencing in a study of molecular identifiers for immune sequencing clone quantification. Isolation of naive CD8 T cells was achieved by sorting on a CD8+CD4-CCR7+CD45RA+ phenotype. The J segment lost 4 bases and the V segment lost 8 bases, leaving 11 bases of the junction unmatched. Per the germline V gene, CDR1 is MDHEN and CDR2 is SYDVKM. The CDR3 extends over 15 amino acids. TCRdb passed the PCR reads through MiXCR, listing each CDR3 protein once. The sample contains about 500,000 distinct CDR3 sequences, under 30% of which appear only once. The sample consisted of naive CD8+ T cells from blood, with Jurkat cell RNA spiked in. As for subset: FACS-sorted CD8+CD4-CCR7+CD45RA+ naive T cells. The receptor comes from a human donor in good health. Some libraries in this study had Jurkat cell RNA spiked in. V gene TRBV28 combines with J gene TRBJ2-7; 10 nucleotides align to TRBD2. The DNA of the CDR3 is TGTGCCAGCTGCCAAAATAGCGGGAGGCCGTACGAGCAGTACTTC. This codes for CASCQNSGRPYEQYF.